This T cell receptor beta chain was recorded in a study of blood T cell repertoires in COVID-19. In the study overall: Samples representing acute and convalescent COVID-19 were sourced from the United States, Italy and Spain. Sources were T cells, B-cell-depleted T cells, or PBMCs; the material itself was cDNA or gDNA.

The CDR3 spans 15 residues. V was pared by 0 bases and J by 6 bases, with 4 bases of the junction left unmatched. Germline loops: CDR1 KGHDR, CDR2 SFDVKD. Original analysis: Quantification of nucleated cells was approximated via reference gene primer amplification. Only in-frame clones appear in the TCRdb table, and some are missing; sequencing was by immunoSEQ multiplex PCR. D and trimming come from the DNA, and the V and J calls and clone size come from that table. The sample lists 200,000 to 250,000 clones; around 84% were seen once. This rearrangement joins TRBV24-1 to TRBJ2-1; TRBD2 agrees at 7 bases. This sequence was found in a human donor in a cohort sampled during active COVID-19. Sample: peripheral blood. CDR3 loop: CATSDLSGRSNEQFF. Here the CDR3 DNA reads TGTGCCACCAGTGATTTGTCCGGGAGGTCCAATGAGCAGTTCTTC.